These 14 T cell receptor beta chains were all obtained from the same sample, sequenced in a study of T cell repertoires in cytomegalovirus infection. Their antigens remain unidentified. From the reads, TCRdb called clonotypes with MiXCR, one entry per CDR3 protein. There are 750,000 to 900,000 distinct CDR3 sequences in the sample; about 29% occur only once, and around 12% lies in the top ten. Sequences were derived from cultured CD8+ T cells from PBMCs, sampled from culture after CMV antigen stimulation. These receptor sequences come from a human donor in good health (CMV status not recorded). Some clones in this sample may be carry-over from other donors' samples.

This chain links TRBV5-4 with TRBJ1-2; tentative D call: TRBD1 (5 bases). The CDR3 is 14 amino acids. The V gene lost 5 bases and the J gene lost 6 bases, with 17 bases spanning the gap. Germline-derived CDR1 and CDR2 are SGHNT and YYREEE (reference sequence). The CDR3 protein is CASSTDGTLDGYTF. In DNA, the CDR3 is TGTGCCAGCAGTACCGATGGGACGCTTGATGGCTACACCTTC. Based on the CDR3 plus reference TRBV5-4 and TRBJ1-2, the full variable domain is ETGVTQSPTHLIKTRGQQVTLRCSSQSGHNTVSWYQQALGQGPQFIFQYYREEENGRGNFPPRFSGLQFPNYSSELNVNALELDDSALYLCASSTDGTLDGYTFGSGTRLTVV.

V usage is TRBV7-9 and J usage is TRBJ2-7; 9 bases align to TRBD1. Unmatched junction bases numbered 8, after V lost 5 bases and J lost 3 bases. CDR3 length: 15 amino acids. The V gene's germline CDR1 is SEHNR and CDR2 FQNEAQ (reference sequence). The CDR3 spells CASSNPGQGFYEQYF. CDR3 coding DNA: TGTGCCAGCAGCAACCCGGGACAGGGTTTCTACGAGCAGTACTTC.

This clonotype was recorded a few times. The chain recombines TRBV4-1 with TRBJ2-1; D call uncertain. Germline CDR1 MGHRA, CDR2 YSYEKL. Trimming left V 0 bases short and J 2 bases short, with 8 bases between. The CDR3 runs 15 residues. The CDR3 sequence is CASSQELGAYNEQFF. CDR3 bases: TGCGCCAGCAGCCAAGAGCTCGGTGCCTACAATGAGCAGTTCTTC.

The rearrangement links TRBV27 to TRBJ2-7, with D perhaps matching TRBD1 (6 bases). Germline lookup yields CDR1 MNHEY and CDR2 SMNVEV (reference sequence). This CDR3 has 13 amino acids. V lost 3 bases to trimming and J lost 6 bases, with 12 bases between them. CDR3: CASSFRGTGEQYF. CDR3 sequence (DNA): TGTGCCAGCAGTTTCAGGGGTACTGGCGAGCAGTACTTC.

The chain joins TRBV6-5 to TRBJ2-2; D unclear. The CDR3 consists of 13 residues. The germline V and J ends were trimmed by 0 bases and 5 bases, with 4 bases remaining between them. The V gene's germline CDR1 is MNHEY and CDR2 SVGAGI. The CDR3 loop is CASSYSITGELFF. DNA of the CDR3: TGTGCCAGCAGTTACTCTATAACCGGGGAGCTGTTTTTT.

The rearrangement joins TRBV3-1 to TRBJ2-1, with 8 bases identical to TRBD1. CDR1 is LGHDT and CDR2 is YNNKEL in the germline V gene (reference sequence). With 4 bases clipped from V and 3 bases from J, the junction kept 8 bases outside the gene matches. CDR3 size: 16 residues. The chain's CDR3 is CASSPSQGVGYNEQFF. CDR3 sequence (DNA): TGTGCCAGCAGCCCCTCACAGGGGGTAGGCTACAATGAGCAGTTCTTC.

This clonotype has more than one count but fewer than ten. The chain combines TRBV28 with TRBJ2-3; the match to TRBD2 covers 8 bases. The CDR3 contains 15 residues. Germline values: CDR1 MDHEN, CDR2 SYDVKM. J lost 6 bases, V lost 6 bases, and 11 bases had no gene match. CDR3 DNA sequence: TGTGCCAGCAGCCCCAGGGGACTAGAAATGGATACGCAGTATTTT. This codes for CASSPRGLEMDTQYF.

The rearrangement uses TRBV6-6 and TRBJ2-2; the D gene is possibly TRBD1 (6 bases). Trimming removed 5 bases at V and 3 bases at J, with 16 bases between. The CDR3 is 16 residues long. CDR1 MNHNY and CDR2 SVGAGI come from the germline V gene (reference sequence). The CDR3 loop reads CASSVNRVSYTGELFF. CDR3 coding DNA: TGTGCCAGCAGTGTCAACAGGGTCAGTTACACCGGGGAGCTGTTTTTT.

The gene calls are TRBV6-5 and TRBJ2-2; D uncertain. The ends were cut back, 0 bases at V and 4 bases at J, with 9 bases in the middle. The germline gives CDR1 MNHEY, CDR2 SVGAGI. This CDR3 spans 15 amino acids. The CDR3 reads CASSYSITRTGELFF. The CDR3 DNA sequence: TGTGCCAGCAGTTACTCGATAACCCGCACCGGGGAGCTGTTTTTT.

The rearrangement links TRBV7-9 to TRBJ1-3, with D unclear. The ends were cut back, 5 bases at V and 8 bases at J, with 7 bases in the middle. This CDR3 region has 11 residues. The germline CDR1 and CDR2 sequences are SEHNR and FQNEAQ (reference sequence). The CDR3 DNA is TGTGCCAGCAGCCCCCGGGACACCATATATTTT. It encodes CASSPRDTIYF.

The CDR3 DNA sequence: TGTGCCAGCAGTTCCCGTTGGGGAAAAGAGACCCAGTACTTC. It specifies CASSSRWGKETQYF. The chain uses TRBV27 and TRBJ2-5; D gene uncertain. Looked up from germline, CDR1 is MNHEY and CDR2 is SMNVEV (reference sequence). CDR3 length: 14 residues. V lost 4 bases and J lost 3, with 12 bases in between.

The CDR3, as DNA: TGCAGTGCTAGACCCATACTAGCGGGGGCCTCAGGGGAGCTGTTTTTT. Translation: CSARPILAGASGELFF. The genes are TRBV20-1 and TRBJ2-2, with 11 bases identical to TRBD2. Trimming cost V 2 bases and J 8 bases; bases outside gene matches: 10. Germline lookup yields CDR1 DFQATT and CDR2 SNEGSKA (reference sequence). There are 16 residues in the CDR3.

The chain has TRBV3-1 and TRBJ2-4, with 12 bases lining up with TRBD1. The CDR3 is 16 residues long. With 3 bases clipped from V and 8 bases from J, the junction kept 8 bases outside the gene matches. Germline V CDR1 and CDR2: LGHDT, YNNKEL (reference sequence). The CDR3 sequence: CASSHGTGGSSDIQYF. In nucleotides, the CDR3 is TGTGCCAGCAGCCATGGGACAGGGGGCTCTTCGGACATTCAGTACTTC.

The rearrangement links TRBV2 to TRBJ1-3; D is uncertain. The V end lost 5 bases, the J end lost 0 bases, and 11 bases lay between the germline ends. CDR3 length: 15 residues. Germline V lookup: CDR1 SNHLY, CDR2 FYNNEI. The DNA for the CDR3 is TGTGCCAGCAGTCAGAGACGCAACTCTGGAAACACCATATATTTT. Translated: CASSQRRNSGNTIYF. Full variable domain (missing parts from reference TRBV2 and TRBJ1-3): EPEVTQTPSHQVTQMGQEVILRCVPISNHLYFYWYRQILGQKVEFLVSFYNNEISEKSEIFDDQFSVERPDGSNFTLKIRSTKLEDSAMYFCASSQRRNSGNTIYFGEGSWLTVV.